A single sample is the source of the 18 T cell receptor beta chains below, sequenced in a study of T cells after yellow fever vaccination. Using its own MiXCR run on the 5' RACE reads, TCRdb lists one record per CDR3 protein. The profile shows about 320,000 distinct CDR3 sequences, 3.5% to 4.5% of them singletons. Sequencing used PBMCs, obtained 15 days after the yellow fever booster vaccination. These receptor sequences come from a man between 18 and 29 years old who received the YFV17D yellow fever vaccine.

This clonotype was picked up many times. The J gene is TRBJ2-2, the V gene TRBV7-2; D ambiguous. CDR3 size: 12 residues. V lost 2 bases, J lost 3 bases, and 1 base lay in between. Germline CDR1 reads SGHTA; CDR2 reads FQGNSA. In DNA, the CDR3 is TGTGCCAGCAGCTTATACACCGGGGAGCTGTTTTTT. It codes for CASSLYTGELFF.

This clonotype was picked up a small number of times. This chain uses TRBV4-3 with TRBJ2-3, with 12 bases matching TRBD2. Unmatched junction bases numbered 10, after V lost 0 bases and J lost 3 bases. The CDR3 is made up of 19 amino acids. Germline CDR1 is LGHNA and CDR2 is YSLEER. CDR3 bases: TGCGCCAGCAGCCAAGAGAGGGCGCTAGCGGGGGGGGTTACAGATACGCAGTATTTT. It encodes CASSQERALAGGVTDTQYF.

This clonotype occurred many times. This rearrangement joins TRBV4-3 to TRBJ2-3, with 8 bases matching TRBD2. Germline CDR1 and CDR2: LGHNA and YSLEER. Trimming took 2 bases from V and 4 from J; bases not matched to a gene: 5. This CDR3 has 15 residues. CDR3 DNA: TGCGCCAGCAGCCAAAGTAGCGGGGTTGCAGATACGCAGTATTTT. Translated, it gives CASSQSSGVADTQYF.

In this sample, this clonotype turned up many times. J is TRBJ2-3 and V is TRBV7-2, with 9 bases lining up with TRBD2. The CDR3 extends over 15 amino acids. CDR1 is SGHTA, CDR2 FQGNSA, per germline. After removal of 2 bases from V and 5 bases from J, the junction contained 5 bases not matched to a gene. CDR3 in DNA: TGTGCCAGCAGCTTAAGGGGACTAGCTTTAGATACGCAGTATTTT. Protein sequence: CASSLRGLALDTQYF.

This clonotype was found many times. The V call is TRBV11-2, the J call TRBJ2-1; TRBD1 matches 11 bases. Germline V lookup: CDR1 SGHAT, CDR2 FQNNGV. V gave up 7 bases and J gave up 5 bases; unmatched junction bases: 10. CDR3 length equals 16 residues. The CDR3: CASIGRTGGVNNEQFF. The CDR3 nucleotides read TGTGCCAGCATCGGTCGGACAGGGGGCGTTAACAATGAGCAGTTCTTC. The full variable domain, its missing parts supplied by reference TRBV11-2 and TRBJ2-1, is EAGVAQSPRYKIIEKRQSVAFWCNPISGHATLYWYQQILGQGPKLLIQFQNNGVVDDSQLPKDRFSAERLKGVDSTLKIQPAKLEDSAVYLCASIGRTGGVNNEQFFGPGTRLTVL.

This clonotype came up many times. The chain combines TRBV6-5 with TRBJ2-1, with D unresolved. The V gene's germline CDR1 is MNHEY and CDR2 SVGAGI. Trimming removed 5 bases at V and 9 bases at J, with 8 bases between. This CDR3 comprises 11 residues. This CDR3 reads CASSTRREQFF. CDR3 in DNA: TGTGCCAGCAGTACCCGTCGTGAGCAGTTCTTC.

This clonotype was seen at least ten times. This rearrangement joins TRBV20-1 to TRBJ1-5; possibly TRBD1 for D (5 bases). The germline CDR1 and CDR2 sequences are DFQATT and SNEGSKA (reference sequence). This CDR3 region has 14 residues. Trimming took off 3 bases at V and 2 bases at J, with 11 bases between the two ends. The CDR3 protein is CSASPGGGNQPQHF. As DNA, the CDR3 is TGCAGTGCTAGTCCCGGGGGGGGCAATCAGCCCCAGCATTTT.

This clonotype has a count of ten or more. V gene TRBV6-5 combines with J gene TRBJ1-1, with D possibly TRBD1 on 6 matching bases. This CDR3 contains 16 residues. V lost 0 bases, J lost 4 bases, and 15 bases lay in between. The germline V gene has CDR1 MNHEY and CDR2 SVGAGI. The CDR3 is CASSYSMARGGTEAFF. The CDR3 nucleotides are TGTGCCAGCAGTTACTCGATGGCCAGGGGTGGCACTGAAGCTTTCTTT.

There are many counts of this clonotype. This sequence joins TRBV7-9 and TRBJ1-2; D not certain. This CDR3 has 13 residues. Per the germline V gene, CDR1 is SEHNR and CDR2 is FQNEAQ (reference sequence). Trimming left V 2 bases short and J 7 bases short, with 11 bases between. The CDR3 region is CASSLPMNGGYTF. The DNA for the CDR3 is TGTGCCAGCAGCTTACCCATGAACGGTGGCTACACCTTC.

This clonotype turned up a few times. The chain carries TRBV12-3 or TRBV12-4 and TRBJ2-5; 10 nucleotides line up with TRBD2. The J segment lost 5 bases and the V segment lost 5 bases, leaving 8 bases of the junction unmatched. The CDR3 covers 15 residues. CDR3: CASSRFGAGGETQYF. The CDR3 DNA reads as TGTGCCAGCAGTCGTTTCGGAGCGGGAGGGGAGACCCAGTACTTC.

The chain recombines TRBV29-1 with TRBJ1-4; D remains ambiguous. Germline CDR1 is SQVTM and CDR2 is ANQGSEA. CDR3 length: 12 amino acids. V shed 8 bases and J shed 1 base, with 8 bases lying between them. The CDR3 nucleotides are TGCAGCTGTATGGTAACTAATGAAAAACTGTTTTTT. This sequence encodes CSCMVTNEKLFF.

The J gene is TRBJ2-7, the V gene TRBV12-3 or TRBV12-4, with D maybe TRBD1 (6 bases). Between the trimmed V and J ends, which lost 6 bases and 0 bases, there was a span of 9 bases. This CDR3 comprises 13 residues. CDR3 sequence (DNA): TGTGCCAGCAGCGACAGGAACTCCTACGAGCAGTACTTC. As protein: CASSDRNSYEQYF.

This clonotype was observed a few times. The CDR3 here is CASSYGLAKYF. The CDR3 region has the DNA TGTGCCAGCAGTTACGGACTAGCGAAGTACTTC. The chain employs TRBV6-5 and TRBJ2-5; TRBD2 matches at 9 bases. Trimming cost V 2 bases and J 12 bases; bases outside gene matches: 1. From germline, CDR1 is MNHEY and CDR2 SVGAGI. This CDR3 is built from 11 residues.

This clonotype was found a few times. This sequence joins TRBV2 and TRBJ2-5; 8 positions agree with TRBD2. CDR1 is SNHLY, CDR2 FYNNEI, per germline. The CDR3 consists of 16 residues. The V segment lost 6 bases and the J segment 2 bases; nucleotides outside the gene matches: 11. The CDR3 protein is CASSPTSGLSQETQYF. CDR3 in DNA: TGTGCCAGCAGCCCCACTAGCGGACTCTCTCAAGAGACCCAGTACTTC.

The chain uses TRBV2 and TRBJ1-2; D is ambiguous. With 3 bases removed from V and 4 bases from J, the gap between germline ends came to 9 bases. There are 13 residues in the CDR3. Germline CDR1 SNHLY, CDR2 FYNNEI. CDR3 protein: CASSDPYSYGYTF. As DNA, the CDR3 is TGTGCCAGCAGTGACCCCTACAGCTATGGCTACACCTTC.

In its sample, this clonotype was seen a few times. The rearrangement links TRBV20-1 to TRBJ2-7, with D maybe TRBD1 (6 bases). Germline V lookup: CDR1 DFQATT, CDR2 SNEGSKA (reference sequence). The CDR3 covers 15 residues. V lost 6 bases and J lost 3, with 21 bases in between. CDR3 coding DNA: TGCAGTGCCGGGATACCCGGGACACCCGACTACGAGCAGTACGTC. The encoded protein is CSAGIPGTPDYEQYV.

This clonotype showed up just a few times. The rearrangement links TRBV6-6 to TRBJ2-1; 7 nucleotides agree with TRBD2. CDR3 length: 14 amino acids. With 6 bases clipped from V and 4 bases from J, the junction kept 6 bases outside the gene matches. The germline gives CDR1 MNHNY, CDR2 SVGAGI (reference sequence). The CDR3 DNA follows: TGTGCCAGCAGCCTAGGGCGGGGGTACAATGAGCAGTTCTTC. Its protein product is CASSLGRGYNEQFF.

At least ten counts were recorded for this clonotype. The chain links TRBV5-6 to TRBJ2-1; D uncertain. V shed 1 base and J shed 0 bases, with 5 bases lying between them. Germline V lookup: CDR1 SGHDT, CDR2 YYEEEE. The CDR3 runs 14 residues. CDR3 region: CASSLWTSYNEQFF. CDR3 in DNA: TGTGCCAGCAGCTTGTGGACCTCCTACAATGAGCAGTTCTTC. The complete variable domain, with remaining parts taken from reference TRBV5-6 and TRBJ2-1, reads DAGVTQSPTHLIKTRGQQVTLRCSPKSGHDTVSWYQQALGQGPQFIFQYYEEEERQRGNFPDRFSGHQFPNYSSELNVNALLLGDSALYLCASSLWTSYNEQFFGPGTRLTVL.